The 26 T cell receptor beta chains below come from one sample, sequenced in a study of shared clonotypes between healthy human individuals. The assay was immunoSEQ multiplex PCR, and TCRdb's table has in-frame clones only and misses some. This sample yields fewer than 600,000 clones, of which 79% are seen a single time; roughly 13% belongs to the top ten. The sample consisted of PBMCs. The receptors were sampled from a woman between 40 and 50 years old in good health. Some clones in this sample may be carry-over from other donors' samples.

With regard to this clone: One end of the junction is discordant with germline, which a read error may explain. The chain carries TRBV7-2 and TRBJ2-4; 9 bases map to TRBD2. Per germline, CDR1 SGHTA and CDR2 FQGNSA. This CDR3 has 14 amino acids. In nucleotides, the CDR3 is TGTGCCAGCGCCACCGGGACTAGCAAATACATTCAGTACTTC. Translated, it gives CASATGTSKYIQYF.

This chain uses TRBV7-8 with TRBJ2-1; 14 nucleotides line up with TRBD2. V lost 5 bases to trimming and J lost 4 bases; unmatched junction nucleotides: 7. CDR1 SGHVS and CDR2 FQNEAQ come from the germline V gene. This CDR3 has 17 amino acids. The CDR3 bases are TGTGCCAGCAGCGGAGGGACTAGCGGGAGACCTTACAATGAGCAGTTCTTC. This encodes CASSGGTSGRPYNEQFF.

The rearrangement links TRBV18 to TRBJ1-1; D ambiguous. V lost 3 bases, J lost 0 bases, and 14 bases lay in between. The CDR3 is 16 residues long. From germline, CDR1 is KGHSH and CDR2 LQKENI. CDR3 protein: CASSPNSETLNTEAFF. The CDR3 coding sequence is TGTGCCAGCTCACCGAATTCGGAGACTTTGAACACTGAAGCTTTCTTT.

This clone was counted a single time. The V and J genes are TRBV4-2 and TRBJ2-3; 7 positions match TRBD1. The CDR3 runs to 16 residues. V lost 4 bases to trimming and J lost 0 bases; unmatched junction nucleotides: 7. CDR1 is LGHNA, CDR2 YNFKEQ, per germline. The CDR3: CASSLMTGSSTDTQYF. The CDR3 region has the DNA TGTGCCAGCAGCCTAATGACAGGGTCTAGCACAGATACGCAGTATTTT.

This chain joins TRBV15 and TRBJ2-7; weak D call: TRBD1 (5 bases). Germline V lookup: CDR1 LNHNV, CDR2 YYDKDF (reference sequence). The CDR3 is 11 amino acids. Trimming shortened V by 7 bases and J by 4 bases, and 8 bases separated the two germline ends. The CDR3 reads CATKQGYEQYF. The CDR3 DNA reads as TGTGCCACCAAGCAGGGATACGAGCAGTACTTC.

This clone has just one count. The chain couples TRBV7-2 to TRBJ2-7; D is uncertain. Germline lookup yields CDR1 SGHTA and CDR2 FQGNSA. Trimming removed 1 base at V and 3 bases at J, with 7 bases between. The CDR3 is 13 amino acids. In DNA form, the CDR3 reads TGTGCCAGCAGCTTAGGGCCATTCTACGAGCAGTACTTC. Translation gives CASSLGPFYEQYF.

The V gene is TRBV5-8, the J gene TRBJ2-1; 9 bases agree with TRBD2. The V and J ends lost 3 bases and 7 bases, in that order; junction bases with no gene match: 5. Germline V gives CDR1 SGHTS, CDR2 YDEGEE. This CDR3 spans 14 amino acids. The CDR3 DNA reads as TGTGCCAGCAGCTGGGCTAGCGGGGTTAATGAGCAGTTCTTC. It yields the protein CASSWASGVNEQFF.

The table lists this clone with a few counts. This chain uses TRBV6-1 with TRBJ1-5; a weak D match, TRBD1 (5 bases). The CDR3 spans 14 residues. V was shortened by 2 bases and J by 7 bases, with 12 bases between the two germline ends. The V gene's germline CDR1 is MNHNS and CDR2 SASEGT. CDR3 sequence reads: CASSEMDKWQPQHF. The CDR3 region has the DNA TGTGCCAGCAGTGAAATGGACAAGTGGCAGCCCCAGCATTTT.

This clone is a singleton in its sample. This chain links TRBV6-1 with TRBJ1-3; 7 positions agree with TRBD1. Germline values: CDR1 MNHNS, CDR2 SASEGT. The length of the CDR3 is 18 residues. Losses at the gene ends were 2 bases for V and 1 base for J; bases not matched to a gene: 11. The CDR3 DNA is TGTGCCAGCAGTGAACTGTCTTCAGGGGGGAGGTCTGGAAACACCATATATTTT. Translated, it gives CASSELSSGGRSGNTIYF.

This chain links TRBV27 with TRBJ1-2; D possibly corresponds to TRBD1 (6 bases). The CDR3 has 14 residues. CDR1 and CDR2 from the germline V gene are MNHEY and SMNVEV (reference sequence). Trimming took 3 bases from V and 4 from J, leaving 12 bases between them. CDR3: CASSFSTGTYGYTF. For the CDR3, the DNA is TGTGCCAGCAGTTTTTCGACAGGAACCTATGGCTACACCTTC.

This rearrangement joins TRBV29-1 to TRBJ1-2; the D gene is possibly TRBD1 (5 bases). The CDR3 spans 14 residues. Trimming shortened V by 3 bases and J by 6 bases, and 17 bases separated the two germline ends. The germline CDR1 and CDR2 sequences are SQVTM and ANQGSEA. CDR3 in amino acids: CSVETPRRVDGYTF. The CDR3 nucleotides are TGCAGCGTTGAGACCCCCCGCAGGGTAGATGGCTACACCTTC. Using reference TRBV29-1 and TRBJ1-2 for the parts outside the CDR3, the full variable domain is SAVISQKPSRDICQRGTSLTIQCQVDSQVTMMFWYRQQPGQSLTLIATANQGSEATYESGFVIDKFPISRPNLTFSTLTVSNMSPEDSSIYLCSVETPRRVDGYTFGSGTRLTVV.

The chain carries TRBV27 and TRBJ2-3; D is uncertain. CDR1 is MNHEY, CDR2 SMNVEV, per germline (reference sequence). The CDR3 is 15 amino acids. Trimming cost V 6 bases and J 0 bases, with 13 bases left between them. Written as DNA, the CDR3 is TGTGCCAGCAGACTGGGGTTGGCTAGCACAGATACGCAGTATTTT. This encodes CASRLGLASTDTQYF.

The genes are TRBV29-1 and TRBJ2-6; 8 nucleotides line up with TRBD1. Germline loops: CDR1 SQVTM, CDR2 ANQGSEA. The CDR3 runs 18 residues. The ends lost 2 bases at V and 1 base at J; junction bases unmatched: 10. The chain's CDR3 is CSVEFPGGDRSGANVLTF. For the CDR3, the DNA is TGCAGCGTTGAATTCCCAGGGGGCGATAGGTCTGGGGCCAACGTCCTGACTTTC. The full variable domain, completed using reference TRBV29-1 and TRBJ2-6, is SAVISQKPSRDICQRGTSLTIQCQVDSQVTMMFWYRQQPGQSLTLIATANQGSEATYESGFVIDKFPISRPNLTFSTLTVSNMSPEDSSIYLCSVEFPGGDRSGANVLTFGAGSRLTVL.

The chain has TRBV4-1 and TRBJ1-5; D possibly corresponds to TRBD1 (5 bases). CDR1 is MGHRA and CDR2 is YSYEKL in the germline V gene. The CDR3 is 14 residues long. V gave up 0 bases and J gave up 6 bases, with 9 bases separating them. CDR3 sequence: CASSQDRGGQPQHF. As DNA, the CDR3 is TGCGCCAGCAGCCAAGATAGGGGCGGTCAGCCCCAGCATTTT.

This clone showed up just a few times. J is TRBJ2-1 and V is TRBV7-3; TRBD2 matches 9 bases. V lost 2 bases to trimming and J lost 10 bases; unmatched junction nucleotides: 12. This CDR3 has 16 residues. Germline V gives CDR1 SGHTA, CDR2 FQGTGA. CDR3 residues: CASSLGRATSGGEQFF. DNA of the CDR3: TGTGCCAGCAGCTTAGGACGGGCGACTAGCGGAGGGGAGCAGTTCTTC.

The chain carries TRBV18 and TRBJ2-7; the D gene is possibly TRBD1 (6 bases). The germline V gene encodes CDR1 KGHSH and CDR2 LQKENI. This CDR3 spans 14 amino acids. The V gene lost 3 bases and the J gene lost 2 bases, with 11 bases spanning the gap. CDR3 protein: CASSPPTGPYEQYF. The CDR3 DNA sequence: TGTGCCAGCTCACCTCCGACAGGCCCCTACGAGCAGTACTTC.

The V and J genes are TRBV9 and TRBJ2-3; D possibly corresponds to TRBD2 (6 bases). CDR3 length: 16 residues. V lost 0 bases, J lost 0 bases, and 11 bases lay in between. Germline V CDR1 and CDR2: SGDLS, YYNGEE. In nucleotides, the CDR3 is TGTGCCAGCAGCGTAGCGGGGCGGGGTAGCACAGATACGCAGTATTTT. Translated: CASSVAGRGSTDTQYF.

Regarding this clone: Compared with germline, one end of the junction differs, possibly owing to a read error. V and J are TRBV5-1 and TRBJ1-2, with 8 positions matching TRBD1. The CDR3 length is 13 residues. Per germline, CDR1 SGHRS and CDR2 YFSETQ. The CDR3 coding sequence is TGCGCCAGCAGCTTTGGACAGGGCTATAGCTACACCTTC. It specifies CASSFGQGYSYTF.

The J gene is TRBJ1-6, the V gene TRBV30, with 10 bases that match TRBD1. Germline loops: CDR1 GTSNPN, CDR2 SVGIG (reference sequence). The CDR3 runs 16 residues. The V segment lost 1 base and the J segment 13 bases; nucleotides outside the gene matches: 13. CDR3 DNA: TGTGCCTGGAGTGCGACCGGGACAGGGGTTTATCCGCCCCTCCACTTT. Translating it yields CAWSATGTGVYPPLHF. The full variable domain, with the rest looked up from reference TRBV30 and TRBJ1-6, is SQTIHQWPATLVQPVGSPLSLECTVEGTSNPNLYWYRQAAGRGLQLLFYSVGIGQISSEVPQNLSASRPQDRQFILSSKKLLLSDSGFYLCAWSATGTGVYPPLHFGNGTRLTVT.

This clone came up once. J is TRBJ2-7 and V is TRBV18, with D possibly being TRBD2 (5 bases). V was trimmed by 3 bases and J by 7 bases, leaving 22 bases between them. Germline V gives CDR1 KGHSH, CDR2 LQKENI. The CDR3 is made up of 16 amino acids. The CDR3 DNA is TGTGCCAGCTCACCTTTGGCCCGTCTGTCCCCGGGGGAGCAGTACTTC. Translated: CASSPLARLSPGEQYF. Full variable domain (missing parts from reference TRBV18 and TRBJ2-7): NAGVMQNPRHLVRRRGQEARLRCSPMKGHSHVYWYRQLPEEGLKFMVYLQKENIIDESGMPKERFSAEFPKEGPSILRIQQVVRGDSAAYFCASSPLARLSPGEQYFGPGTRLTVT.

The chain is built from TRBV15 and TRBJ2-5, with no clear D. The V end was cut by 3 bases, the J end by 0 bases, with 11 bases between. Germline V gene sequence: CDR1 LNHNV, CDR2 YYDKDF (reference sequence). The CDR3 spans 15 residues. CDR3 in amino acids: CATSSGLGYQETQYF. The CDR3, as DNA: TGTGCCACCAGCAGTGGATTGGGCTACCAAGAGACCCAGTACTTC.

The genes are TRBV4-3 and TRBJ1-1; 12 bases agree with TRBD1. The CDR3 loop spans 17 amino acids. After removal of 3 bases from V and 1 base from J, the junction contained 6 bases not matched to a gene. Per germline, CDR1 LGHNA and CDR2 YSLEER. The CDR3 DNA sequence: TGCGCCAGCAGCCAGGGACAGGGGGCTCTTGGGAACACTGAAGCTTTCTTT. Translation gives CASSQGQGALGNTEAFF.

The chain's CDR3 is CASRSAGVSYGYTF. The CDR3 DNA sequence: TGTGCCAGCAGATCGGCCGGGGTCAGCTATGGCTACACCTTC. The chain employs TRBV27 and TRBJ1-2, with unresolved D. The CDR3 contains 14 residues. Germline V lookup: CDR1 MNHEY, CDR2 SMNVEV (reference sequence). The V end lost 6 bases, the J end lost 4 bases, and 15 bases lay between the germline ends.

The J gene is TRBJ2-1, the V gene TRBV6-1; D is ambiguous. The V gene lost 2 bases and the J gene lost 8 bases, with 7 bases spanning the gap. This CDR3 contains 12 residues. CDR1 and CDR2 from the germline V gene are MNHNS and SASEGT. The CDR3 is CASSETVHEQFF. The CDR3 DNA reads as TGTGCCAGCAGTGAAACAGTCCATGAGCAGTTCTTC.

This sequence joins TRBV7-9 and TRBJ1-1, with D possibly being TRBD1 (6 bases). Germline V lookup: CDR1 SEHNR, CDR2 FQNEAQ (reference sequence). The length of the CDR3 is 13 residues. Deletions cut 1 base from V and 7 bases from J, with 10 bases between. CDR3 protein: CASSLDRVNEAFF. As DNA, the CDR3 is TGTGCCAGCAGCTTAGACAGGGTTAATGAAGCTTTCTTT.

The rearrangement uses TRBV2 and TRBJ2-6; D tentatively fits TRBD1 or TRBD2 (6 bases each). The V gene lost 4 bases and the J gene lost 3 bases, with 13 bases spanning the gap. Germline assignment: CDR1 SNHLY and CDR2 FYNNEI. This CDR3 contains 16 residues. The DNA of the CDR3 is TGTGCCAGCAGTGGAAGCAGGGGAGGTGGGGCCAACGTCCTGACTTTC. This sequence encodes CASSGSRGGGANVLTF.